A single T cell receptor (beta chain) is shown here with its context. Its antigen is undetermined. The data originate from a study of T cells after yellow fever vaccination. Overall study: Where fractions had low cell numbers, libraries were prepared from them with the SMART-Seq v4 Ultra Low Input RNA kit. General study results and limits: The secondary response peaked faster, at day 5 versus 15, but was weaker. Of the clonotypes, a small share occurred in both CD4 and CD8 compartments.

From germline, CDR1 is MNHEY and CDR2 SMNVEV (reference sequence). The junction had 4 bases not matched to a gene; V was cut back by 5 bases and J by 5 bases. The CDR3 has 13 amino acids. The study made its TCR cDNA through 5'RACE template switching. That step introduced a universal primer site along with UMIs. TCRdb passed the 5' RACE reads through MiXCR, listing each CDR3 protein once. The sample yields hundreds of thousands of distinct CDR3 sequences, under 15% seen once. This chain connects TRBV27 to TRBJ2-3, with TRBD2 identical over 7 bases. This receptor was obtained from a man between 18 and 29 years old who received the YFV17D yellow fever vaccine. Source: CD4+ T cells sorted from PBMCs, taken 15 days after the yellow fever booster vaccination. DNA for the CDR3: TGTGCCAGCAGTACACGGGGGGTAGATACGCAGTATTTT. Translated, it gives CASSTRGVDTQYF.